The TCR beta chain described here comes from a study of glioma-infiltrating T cells after dendritic cell vaccination. Study at large: Dendritic cell vaccine was injected intradermally three times, biweekly.

Specified time point: after dendritic cell vaccination, including at tumor progression/relapse. Selection required adequate fresh-frozen tumor tissue plus more than two years' survival data. Clones were sequenced by immunoSEQ multiplex PCR, and TCRdb holds only the in-frame ones, with some missing. The sample includes 90,000 to 110,000 clones, roughly 90% of them seen just once. This clonotype was sampled from a human donor with glioblastoma. Sequencing used blood, obtained after dendritic cell vaccination.

In DNA form, the CDR3 reads TGTGCCAGCAGCCCGGAGGTGGGGAGGAACACTGAAGCTTTCTTT. It codes for CASSPEVGRNTEAFF. The chain couples TRBV5-4 to TRBJ1-1; D is unresolved. CDR1 is SGHNT and CDR2 is YYREEE in the germline V gene (reference sequence). Trimming shortened V by 4 bases and J by 1 base, and 14 bases separated the two germline ends. The CDR3 runs 15 residues. Drawing the rest from reference TRBV5-4 and TRBJ1-1, the complete variable domain is ETGVTQSPTHLIKTRGQQVTLRCSSQSGHNTVSWYQQALGQGPQFIFQYYREEENGRGNFPPRFSGLQFPNYSSELNVNALELDDSALYLCASSPEVGRNTEAFFGQGTRLTVV.